Detailed here is one T cell receptor (beta chain). Its matching antigen is unknown. The data were taken from a study of T cell repertoires in cytomegalovirus infection. TCRdb called the reads again in MiXCR, with one record for every CDR3 protein. The table includes roughly 700,000 distinct CDR3 sequences, roughly a third detected once. Per germline, CDR1 SGHAT and CDR2 FQNNGV. The V and J ends lost 1 base and 5 bases, in that order; junction bases with no gene match: 7. This CDR3 region has 16 residues. The chain links TRBV11-2 to TRBJ2-5; 10 bases align to TRBD2. This sequence was found in a human donor in good health (CMV status not recorded). Some clones in this sample may be carry-over from other donors' samples. The source was cultured PBMCs, collected from culture after CMV antigen stimulation. The CDR3 is CASSLGGTSAGETQYF. In nucleotides, the CDR3 is TGTGCCAGCAGCTTAGGGGGGACTAGCGCGGGGGAGACCCAGTACTTC. Drawing the rest from reference TRBV11-2 and TRBJ2-5, the complete variable domain is EAGVAQSPRYKIIEKRQSVAFWCNPISGHATLYWYQQILGQGPKLLIQFQNNGVVDDSQLPKDRFSAERLKGVDSTLKIQPAKLEDSAVYLCASSLGGTSAGETQYFGPGTRLLVL.